Below, one TCR beta chain is given with its context. Its antigen is currently unknown. Germline V CDR1 and CDR2: MDHEN, SYDVKM. V lost 2 bases to trimming and J lost 0 bases, with 19 bases between them. CDR3 length equals 18 residues. The data are from a study of T cell responses to AZD1222 COVID-19 vaccine. Study-wide results and caveats: Unmutated variant regions are reportedly the target of nearly half of TCRs that are spike-specific. No repertoire was sampled before or during the peak T cell response, only after it.

Profiling relied on immunoSEQ multiplex PCR, and the TCRdb table lists in-frame clones only, not all of them. The sample contains approximately 80,000 clones, over 80% of which appear only once. The sequencing used peripheral blood, collected on day 0 of AZD1222 vaccination. This receptor was identified in an adult in good health. This chain links TRBV28 with TRBJ1-1; the D gene is possibly TRBD1 (6 bases). Here the CDR3 reads CASSLLRTEGTLNTEAFF. CDR3 DNA sequence: TGTGCCAGCAGTTTACTTCGGACAGAGGGCACTTTGAACACTGAAGCTTTCTTT. Looking up the rest from reference TRBV28 and TRBJ1-1 gives the full variable domain: DVKVTQSSRYLVKRTGEKVFLECVQDMDHENMFWYRQDPGLGLRLIYFSYDVKMKEKGDIPEGYSVSREKKERFSLILESASTNQTSMYLCASSLLRTEGTLNTEAFFGQGTRLTVV.